The sequence of this TCR beta chain was determined in a study of blood T cell repertoires in COVID-19. Turning to the study itself: The analysed material was cDNA or gDNA that came from T cells, B-cell-depleted T cells, or PBMCs.

As processed by the authors: Reference gene primer amplification gave nucleated cell count estimates. TCRdb's table, derived via immunoSEQ multiplex PCR, lists solely in-frame clones and lacks some. The V and J calls and clone size were taken over from that table, and D and trimming were inferred from the DNA. The sample has 300,000 to 400,000 clones, around nine tenths seen once. The CDR3 sequence is 18 residues long. Trimming removed 2 bases from V and 0 bases from J; junction bases left unmatched: 10. Germline CDR1 reads LGHNA; CDR2 reads YSLEER. The source of this sequence is a woman in her sixties or seventies with COVID-19, enrolled during active disease. V and J are TRBV4-3 and TRBJ2-1, with TRBD1 matching 7 bases. Sequenced input: peripheral blood. The CDR3 sequence is CASSQTSVTGSSYNEQFF. Here the CDR3 DNA reads TGCGCCAGCAGCCAAACCTCGGTGACAGGGAGCTCCTACAATGAGCAGTTCTTC.